The present entry profiles one TCR beta chain with its context. This specimen belongs to a study of blood T cell repertoires in COVID-19. Study summary: Italy, Spain and the United States were the sources of the convalescent and acute COVID-19 samples. PBMCs, B-cell-depleted T cells, or T cells were the source of the cDNA or gDNA that made up the material.

Some clones are missing from TCRdb's copy, which holds only in-frame ones; the method was immunoSEQ multiplex PCR. The sample carries more than 35,000 clones, roughly 84% recorded once. Germline V gene lookup returns CDR1 MDHEN and CDR2 SYDVKM. Germline trimming cut 6 bases from V and 2 bases from J; bases unmatched to any gene: 7. The CDR3 length is 14 residues. This receptor was taken from a man in his fifties or sixties with active COVID-19. The sequencing input was peripheral blood. The rearrangement joins TRBV28 to TRBJ2-7; 7 positions agree with TRBD2. The CDR3 protein is CASRTGLVTYEQYF. CDR3 sequence (DNA): TGTGCCAGCAGGACTGGACTAGTAACCTACGAGCAGTACTTC.